These 22 T cell receptor beta chains originate from one sample sequenced in a study of blood T cells in healthy people across ages. Using a J-beta primer mix together with a sample-barcoded 5' primer, a second PCR was run for 7 to 11 cycles. Each CDR3 protein gets one entry after TCRdb re-called the 5' RACE reads with MiXCR. The sample holds just under 900,000 distinct CDR3 sequences, under 35% seen once. The sequencing sample was made of blood. The receptors were gathered from a woman of 80 years or more in good health.

The table lists this clonotype with many counts. The chain couples TRBV28 to TRBJ2-1, with D hard to call. The V and J ends lost 7 bases and 0 bases respectively, with 10 bases between them. This CDR3 region has 14 residues. Looked up from germline, CDR1 is MDHEN and CDR2 is SYDVKM. For the CDR3, the DNA is TGTGCCAGCATTACCCAAAGCTCCTACAATGAGCAGTTCTTC. Protein product: CASITQSSYNEQFF.

This clonotype occurred many times. This chain joins TRBV7-8 and TRBJ2-3; 8 bases are shared with TRBD2. CDR1 is SGHVS, CDR2 FQNEAQ, per germline. After removal of 4 bases from V and 5 bases from J, the junction contained 8 bases not matched to a gene. The length of the CDR3 is 15 residues. The CDR3 nucleotides read TGTGCCAGCAGCTATAATAGCGGGATCGGAGATACGCAGTATTTT. As protein: CASSYNSGIGDTQYF. Filled out from reference TRBV7-8 and TRBJ2-3, the complete variable domain reads GAGVSQSPRYKVAKRGQDVALRCDPISGHVSLFWYQQALGQGPEFLTYFQNEAQLDKSGLPSDRFFAERPEGSVSTLKIQRTQQEDSAVYLCASSYNSGIGDTQYFGPGTRLTVL.

The rearrangement links TRBV12-3 or TRBV12-4 to TRBJ2-5; the match to TRBD1 covers 11 bases. The CDR3 loop spans 13 amino acids. V trimming: 5 bases; J trimming: 11 bases; junction bases outside the gene matches: 7. The CDR3 loop reads CASSARTGGTQYF. CDR3 coding DNA: TGTGCCAGCAGTGCCCGGACAGGGGGCACACAGTACTTC.

This clonotype has at least ten counts. This sequence joins TRBV7-2 and TRBJ2-4, with D tentatively TRBD2 (6 bases). The V and J ends lost 5 bases and 8 bases respectively, with 16 bases between them. The CDR3 runs to 14 residues. Germline V CDR1 and CDR2: SGHTA, FQGNSA. CDR3 loop: CASSRGALGDIQYF. The CDR3 DNA follows: TGTGCCAGCAGCCGCGGGGCCCTTGGGGACATTCAGTACTTC.

The sample holds a few counts of this clonotype. This chain links TRBV10-3 with TRBJ2-5; weak D call: TRBD1 (6 bases). Trimming shortened V by 3 bases and J by 6 bases, and 11 bases separated the two germline ends. There are 13 residues in the CDR3. CDR1 and CDR2 from the germline V gene are ENHRY and SYGVKD. The CDR3: CAISDQGRQTQYF. CDR3 nucleotide sequence: TGTGCCATCAGTGATCAGGGGCGACAGACCCAGTACTTC.

In its sample, this clonotype was seen many times. V and J are TRBV5-1 and TRBJ2-2; possible D gene TRBD1, 6 bases. Germline CDR1 is SGHRS and CDR2 is YFSETQ. Trimming took off 3 bases at V and 4 bases at J, with 10 bases between the two ends. The CDR3 is 14 residues long. CDR3 amino acids: CASSSDSGTGELFF. The CDR3 DNA reads as TGCGCCAGCAGCTCGGACAGCGGCACCGGGGAGCTGTTTTTT.

In this sample, this clonotype turned up many times. The chain carries TRBV7-2 and TRBJ2-1; D might be TRBD1 (6 bases). The CDR3 extends over 13 amino acids. Germline V CDR1 and CDR2: SGHTA, FQGNSA. V lost 0 bases and J lost 13, with 13 bases in between. The CDR3 region has the DNA TGTGCCAGCAGCTTAGCTGAGGGGGTCAGACAGTTCTTC. Protein product: CASSLAEGVRQFF. The whole variable domain, filled in from reference TRBV7-2 and TRBJ2-1, reads GAGVSQSPSNKVTEKGKDVELRCDPISGHTALYWYRQSLGQGLEFLIYFQGNSAPDKSGLPSDRFSAERTGGSVSTLTIQRTQQEDSAVYLCASSLAEGVRQFFGPGTRLTVL.

There are many counts of this clonotype. The rearrangement links TRBV27 to TRBJ1-6, with D possibly matching TRBD1 (5 bases). Trimming removed 6 bases from V and 5 bases from J, with 14 bases in between. The V gene's germline CDR1 is MNHEY and CDR2 SMNVEV (reference sequence). The CDR3 contains 15 residues. The CDR3 sequence is CASSPGDRDNSPLHF. CDR3 in DNA: TGTGCCAGCAGCCCCGGGGACCGAGATAATTCACCCCTCCACTTT.

V gene TRBV4-2 combines with J gene TRBJ2-7, with a weak D call TRBD1 (5 bases). The CDR3 loop spans 14 amino acids. Germline-derived CDR1 and CDR2 are LGHNA and YNFKEQ. Written as DNA, the CDR3 is TGTGTCGGCAGCCAAGATAGGACAAACTACGAGCAGTACTTC. Its protein is CVGSQDRTNYEQYF.

The chain joins TRBV6-1 to TRBJ2-1; possibly TRBD2 for D (7 bases). The CDR3 has 14 residues. The ends were cut back, 4 bases at V and 8 bases at J, with 15 bases in the middle. In germline, CDR1 is MNHNS, CDR2 SASEGT. CDR3 coding DNA: TGTGCCAGCAGTGTCCGGGGGGCTGGGGATGAGCAGTTCTTC. Amino acids: CASSVRGAGDEQFF.

This clonotype was counted between two and nine times. The V call is TRBV7-9, the J call TRBJ1-6; D ambiguous. Germline CDR1 SEHNR, CDR2 FQNEAQ (reference sequence). The CDR3 loop spans 12 amino acids. Trimming removed 3 bases from V and 9 bases from J, with 6 bases in between. CDR3 protein: CASSFGGSPLHF. The CDR3 region has the DNA TGTGCCAGCAGCTTTGGCGGTTCACCCCTCCACTTT. Full variable domain (outside the CDR3, taken from reference TRBV7-9 and TRBJ1-6): DTGVSQNPRHKITKRGQNVTFRCDPISEHNRLYWYRQTLGQGPEFLTYFQNEAQLEKSRLLSDRFSAERPKGSFSTLEIQRTEQGDSAMYLCASSFGGSPLHFGNGTRLTVT.

This clonotype has more than one count but fewer than ten. The V gene is TRBV6-5, the J gene TRBJ2-7; 7 positions agree with TRBD1. J lost 7 bases, V lost 7 bases, and 16 bases had no gene match. The CDR3 loop spans 15 amino acids. Germline values: CDR1 MNHEY, CDR2 SVGAGI. CDR3 DNA sequence: TGTGCCAGCACCGATGGACAGGACTGGAACAATGAGCAGTACTTC. It is translated as CASTDGQDWNNEQYF.

This clonotype has more than one count but fewer than ten. The chain is built from TRBV4-3 and TRBJ1-1, with 9 bases identical to TRBD1. V lost 3 bases to trimming and J lost 1 base; unmatched junction nucleotides: 3. Germline V CDR1 and CDR2: LGHNA, YSLEER. CDR3 size: 15 residues. CDR3 coding DNA: TGCGCCAGCAGCCATGGACAGGGGAGGAACACTGAAGCTTTCTTT. Amino acids: CASSHGQGRNTEAFF.

This clonotype was detected many times. The chain uses TRBV5-1 and TRBJ2-1; D perhaps matches TRBD1 (5 bases). CDR3 length: 14 amino acids. Trimming took off 6 bases at V and 0 bases at J, with 10 bases between the two ends. CDR1 and CDR2 from the germline V gene are SGHRS and YFSETQ. The CDR3 DNA reads as TGCGCCAGCAACGGACAAGACTCCTACAATGAGCAGTTCTTC. This encodes CASNGQDSYNEQFF.

This clonotype has a count of ten or more. The J gene is TRBJ2-1, the V gene TRBV20-1; a weak D match, TRBD2 (5 bases). The CDR3 covers 14 residues. The V end lost 1 base, the J end lost 7 bases, and 14 bases lay between the germline ends. Germline CDR1 reads DFQATT; CDR2 reads SNEGSKA (reference sequence). CDR3 in amino acids: CSARVPGSPNEQFF. For the CDR3, the DNA is TGCAGTGCTAGAGTGCCGGGGTCCCCAAATGAGCAGTTCTTC.

This clonotype was found many times. This CDR3 is CASSSGEQETQYF. CDR3 DNA sequence: TGTGCCAGCAGCTCAGGCGAGCAAGAGACCCAGTACTTC. The rearrangement links TRBV7-8 to TRBJ2-5; D uncertain. Germline V lookup: CDR1 SGHVS, CDR2 FQNEAQ. The V and J ends lost 4 bases and 2 bases respectively, with 8 bases between them. There are 13 residues in the CDR3.

This clonotype was picked up many times. This rearrangement joins TRBV7-9 to TRBJ1-2; TRBD1 aligns across 9 bases. From germline, CDR1 is SEHNR and CDR2 FQNEAQ (reference sequence). J gave up 5 bases and V 1 base, and 14 bases lay outside the gene matches. This CDR3 spans 18 amino acids. CDR3 amino acids: CASSLGTGGVLFPYGYTF. CDR3 coding DNA: TGTGCCAGCAGCTTAGGAACAGGGGGCGTTTTATTTCCTTATGGCTACACCTTC.

A single count supports this clonotype. The CDR3, as DNA: TGCAGTGCTAGAGCCCTAGCGGGTGAGCAGTACTTC. Amino acid sequence: CSARALAGEQYF. This chain connects TRBV20-1 to TRBJ2-7, with 8 bases lining up with TRBD2. V was pared by 1 base and J by 7 bases, with 3 bases of the junction left unmatched. The CDR3 spans 12 residues. Germline V lookup: CDR1 DFQATT, CDR2 SNEGSKA (reference sequence).

In its sample, this clonotype was seen a few times. The chain couples TRBV24-1 to TRBJ2-1; D call uncertain. The DNA end lines up better with TRBJ2-7; the J call may be wrong. This CDR3 spans 16 amino acids. In germline, CDR1 is KGHDR, CDR2 SFDVKD. CDR3 sequence: CATSASRASSYNEQYF. The CDR3 nucleotides read TGTGCCACCAGCGCGAGCCGGGCGAGCTCCTACAATGAGCAGTACTTC.

Only a few counts were recorded for this clonotype. Germline is not matched at one junction end, which may reflect a read error. This rearrangement joins TRBV7-2 to TRBJ1-4; D gene unclear. The CDR3 spans 15 residues. Germline lookup yields CDR1 SGHTA and CDR2 FQGNSA. In nucleotides, the CDR3 is TGTGCCAGCAGCTTACGGGGTTTAACTAATGAAATACTGTTTTTT. It yields the protein CASSLRGLTNEILFF.

This clonotype was detected only a few times. This chain connects TRBV29-1 to TRBJ1-5; D gene uncertain. The V end was cut by 5 bases, the J end by 0 bases, with 8 bases between. Germline-derived CDR1 and CDR2 are SQVTM and ANQGSEA. CDR3 length: 13 amino acids. The CDR3 here is CSVRVNSNQPQHF. The CDR3 coding sequence is TGCAGCGTTCGTGTAAATAGCAATCAGCCCCAGCATTTT.

This clonotype was found many times. The chain joins TRBV6-6 to TRBJ1-2; possible D gene TRBD1, 5 bases. The CDR3 consists of 16 residues. Germline-derived CDR1 and CDR2 are MNHNY and SVGAGI (reference sequence). The V end lost 8 bases, the J end lost 0 bases, and 19 bases lay between the germline ends. CDR3 residues: CASLLRGGAPNYGYTF. For the CDR3, the DNA is TGTGCCAGCTTACTAAGGGGCGGAGCCCCTAACTATGGCTACACCTTC.